These T cell receptor beta chains were read from a single sample in a study of T cell repertoires in cytomegalovirus infection. Their target antigens are unknown. TCRdb called the reads again in MiXCR, with one record for every CDR3 protein. This table holds more than 250,000 distinct CDR3 sequences, 25% found once. Here the sequenced sample was cultured PBMCs, taken from culture after CMV antigen stimulation. The receptor set was obtained from a human donor in good health (CMV status not recorded). Some clones in this sample may be carry-over from other donors' samples. Each CDR3 is given with its conserved first and last residue. The order of the fields is CDR3 length, clone size, V gene, J gene, D gene, CDR3 protein, CDR3 DNA. A D gene is named only where the DNA matches it firmly. Expanded clones get a size class; other rows say once, few or many, or leave the size out.

len: 14
abundance: -
v_gene: TRBV28
j_gene: TRBJ2-4
d_gene: TRBD1
CDR3aa: CASSGQGGGNIQYF
CDR3nt: TGTGCCAGCAGTGGACAGGGTGGGGGAAACATTCAGTACTTC

len: 16
abundance: -
v_gene: TRBV20-1
j_gene: TRBJ2-1
d_gene: TRBD2
CDR3aa: CSARGLADNIWDEQFF
CDR3nt: TGCAGTGCTAGAGGACTAGCTGACAACATCTGGGATGAGCAGTTCTTC

len: 13
abundance: -
v_gene: TRBV7-6
j_gene: TRBJ2-5
d_gene: -
CDR3aa: CASSLMGQETQYF
CDR3nt: TGTGCTAGCAGCTTAATGGGTCAAGAGACCCAGTACTTC

len: 13
abundance: -
v_gene: TRBV7-2
j_gene: TRBJ1-1
d_gene: -
CDR3aa: CASTPSGYTEAFF
CDR3nt: TGTGCCAGCACCCCATCTGGGTACACTGAAGCTTTCTTT

len: 13
abundance: -
v_gene: TRBV20-1
j_gene: TRBJ2-5
d_gene: -
CDR3aa: CSALTGIQETQYF
CDR3nt: TGCAGTGCCCTAACGGGGATCCAAGAGACCCAGTACTTC

len: 17
abundance: -
v_gene: TRBV28
j_gene: TRBJ1-6
d_gene: -
CDR3aa: CASGYRGAGAYNSPLHF
CDR3nt: TGTGCCAGCGGGTATCGAGGGGCAGGCGCCTATAATTCACCCCTCCACTTT

len: 19
abundance: -
v_gene: TRBV19
j_gene: TRBJ2-3
d_gene: TRBD1
CDR3aa: CASSRDRGSWGVRTDTQYF
CDR3nt: TGTGCCAGTAGTCGGGACAGGGGATCGTGGGGAGTCCGCACAGATACGCAGTATTTT

len: 12
abundance: -
v_gene: TRBV5-4
j_gene: TRBJ2-1
d_gene: -
CDR3aa: CASSSIHNEQFF
CDR3nt: TGTGCCAGCAGCTCTATACACAATGAGCAGTTCTTC

len: 16
abundance: few
v_gene: TRBV7-6
j_gene: TRBJ2-2
d_gene: TRBD1
CDR3aa: CASSPRDRVPTGELFF
CDR3nt: TGTGCCAGCAGCCCACGCGACAGGGTCCCCACCGGGGAGCTGTTTTTT

len: 17
abundance: -
v_gene: TRBV14
j_gene: TRBJ1-1
d_gene: -
CDR3aa: CASSQGHPRGRNTEAFF
CDR3nt: TGTGCCAGCAGCCAGGGGCATCCCAGGGGACGGAACACTGAAGCTTTCTTT

len: 14
abundance: -
v_gene: TRBV28
j_gene: TRBJ1-2
d_gene: -
CDR3aa: CASSFIGGDYGYTF
CDR3nt: TGTGCCAGCAGTTTCATCGGGGGGGACTATGGCTACACCTTC

len: 16
abundance: few
v_gene: TRBV7-2
j_gene: TRBJ2-1
d_gene: TRBD1
CDR3aa: CASSTSTGVTYNEQFF
CDR3nt: TGTGCCAGCAGCACTTCCACAGGGGTGACCTACAATGAGCAGTTCTTC

len: 17
abundance: -
v_gene: TRBV10-3
j_gene: TRBJ2-1
d_gene: TRBD1
CDR3aa: CAISESSGTGGYNEQFF
CDR3nt: TGTGCCATCAGTGAGTCTTCCGGGACAGGGGGCTACAATGAGCAGTTCTTC

len: 16
abundance: few
v_gene: TRBV5-4
j_gene: TRBJ2-1
d_gene: TRBD2
CDR3aa: CASSLISGSSGLEQFF
CDR3nt: TGTGCCAGCAGTTTGATAAGCGGGAGTAGCGGTCTTGAGCAGTTCTTC

len: 18
abundance: -
v_gene: TRBV28
j_gene: TRBJ2-7
d_gene: TRBD2
CDR3aa: CASRTPGTSGIGDYEQYF
CDR3nt: TGTGCCAGCAGGACCCCTGGGACTAGCGGGATTGGGGACTACGAGCAGTACTTC

len: 16
abundance: -
v_gene: TRBV5-1
j_gene: TRBJ2-3
d_gene: TRBD1
CDR3aa: CASSPGQGPRTDTQYF
CDR3nt: TGCGCCAGCAGCCCCGGACAGGGACCGCGCACAGATACGCAGTATTTT

len: 14
abundance: -
v_gene: TRBV7-9
j_gene: TRBJ2-5
d_gene: TRBD2
CDR3aa: CASRGGQYQETQYF
CDR3nt: TGTGCCAGCAGGGGAGGGCAGTACCAAGAGACCCAGTACTTC

len: 15
abundance: -
v_gene: TRBV27
j_gene: TRBJ2-3
d_gene: -
CDR3aa: CASSFQTQSGDTQYF
CDR3nt: TGTGCCAGCAGTTTTCAGACTCAAAGCGGAGATACGCAGTATTTT

len: 16
abundance: few
v_gene: TRBV6-1
j_gene: TRBJ2-3
d_gene: TRBD1
CDR3aa: CASSTSGTGVADTQYF
CDR3nt: TGTGCCAGCAGTACATCCGGGACAGGGGTCGCAGATACGCAGTATTTT

len: 15
abundance: few
v_gene: TRBV14
j_gene: TRBJ1-4
d_gene: -
CDR3aa: CASSLTGTLGEKLFF
CDR3nt: TGTGCCAGCAGCCTAACCGGGACTTTGGGTGAAAAACTGTTTTTT

len: 14
abundance: -
v_gene: TRBV27
j_gene: TRBJ1-2
d_gene: TRBD1
CDR3aa: CASSTVSGGYGYTF
CDR3nt: TGTGCCAGCAGCACGGTGTCAGGGGGGTATGGCTACACCTTC

len: 13
abundance: few
v_gene: TRBV14
j_gene: TRBJ1-2
d_gene: -
CDR3aa: CASSQDAGYGYTF
CDR3nt: TGTGCCAGCAGCCAAGATGCTGGATACGGCTACACCTTC

len: 14
abundance: few
v_gene: TRBV12-3/TRBV12-4
j_gene: TRBJ1-5
d_gene: TRBD1
CDR3aa: CASTKDRDDQPQHF
CDR3nt: TGTGCCAGCACCAAGGACAGGGACGATCAGCCCCAGCATTTT

len: 13
abundance: -
v_gene: TRBV27
j_gene: TRBJ2-7
d_gene: TRBD2
CDR3aa: CASSTLAAMEQYF
CDR3nt: TGTGCCAGCAGTACCCTAGCGGCCATGGAGCAGTACTTC

len: 15
abundance: -
v_gene: TRBV11-3
j_gene: TRBJ2-5
d_gene: -
CDR3aa: CASSKTGVGQETQYF
CDR3nt: TGTGCCAGCAGCAAGACAGGAGTCGGCCAAGAGACCCAGTACTTC

len: 14
abundance: many
v_gene: TRBV30
j_gene: TRBJ1-1
d_gene: -
CDR3aa: CAWSDETTNTEAFF
CDR3nt: TGTGCCTGGAGTGATGAGACAACGAACACTGAAGCTTTCTTT

len: 13
abundance: -
v_gene: TRBV25-1
j_gene: TRBJ1-5
d_gene: -
CDR3aa: CASSGGGNQPQHF
CDR3nt: TGTGCCAGCAGTGGGGGGGGCAATCAGCCCCAGCATTTT

len: 16
abundance: few
v_gene: TRBV7-9
j_gene: TRBJ1-1
d_gene: TRBD1
CDR3aa: CASSLPRTGENTEAFF
CDR3nt: TGTGCCAGCAGCTTACCCCGGACAGGGGAGAACACTGAAGCTTTCTTT

len: 16
abundance: -
v_gene: TRBV6-2/TRBV6-3
j_gene: TRBJ2-1
d_gene: TRBD2
CDR3aa: CASSLLAGVTYNEQFF
CDR3nt: TGTGCCAGCAGTCTCCTAGCGGGAGTAACCTACAATGAGCAGTTCTTC

len: 12
abundance: -
v_gene: TRBV6-2/TRBV6-3
j_gene: TRBJ2-4
d_gene: -
CDR3aa: CASGLYRDGQVF
CDR3nt: TGTGCCAGCGGATTATACCGGGACGGTCAAGTCTTC

len: 16
abundance: -
v_gene: TRBV7-6
j_gene: TRBJ2-1
d_gene: TRBD2
CDR3aa: CASSPQLAKSNNEQFF
CDR3nt: TGTGCCAGCAGTCCGCAACTAGCGAAAAGCAACAATGAGCAGTTCTTC

len: 13
abundance: -
v_gene: TRBV20-1
j_gene: TRBJ1-4
d_gene: TRBD1
CDR3aa: CSAGRGPNEKLFF
CDR3nt: TGCAGTGCTGGCAGGGGGCCGAATGAAAAACTGTTTTTT

len: 15
abundance: -
v_gene: TRBV19
j_gene: TRBJ2-3
d_gene: -
CDR3aa: CASSIAGLRTDTQYF
CDR3nt: TGTGCCAGTAGTATAGCGGGACTTAGAACGGATACGCAGTATTTT

len: 13
abundance: -
v_gene: TRBV19
j_gene: TRBJ1-3
d_gene: -
CDR3aa: CASRWSSGNTIYF
CDR3nt: TGTGCCAGTAGATGGTCCTCTGGAAACACCATATATTTT

len: 14
abundance: once
v_gene: TRBV12-3/TRBV12-4
j_gene: TRBJ2-4
d_gene: TRBD2
CDR3aa: CASSLGRDQNIQYF
CDR3nt: TGTGCCAGCAGTTTGGGGAGGGACCAAAACATTCAGTACTTC

len: 14
abundance: -
v_gene: TRBV6-2/TRBV6-3
j_gene: TRBJ1-5
d_gene: -
CDR3aa: CASRVRYSNQPQHF
CDR3nt: TGTGCCAGCAGAGTCCGGTATAGCAATCAGCCCCAGCATTTT

len: 19
abundance: few
v_gene: TRBV7-8
j_gene: TRBJ2-1
d_gene: TRBD2
CDR3aa: CASSLGARTSGISYNEQFF
CDR3nt: TGTGCCAGCAGCTTAGGAGCTAGGACTAGCGGGATCTCCTACAATGAGCAGTTCTTC

len: 15
abundance: few
v_gene: TRBV2
j_gene: TRBJ2-1
d_gene: TRBD2
CDR3aa: CASGGLATSYNEQFF
CDR3nt: TGTGCCAGCGGAGGACTAGCGACTTCCTACAATGAGCAGTTCTTC

len: 16
abundance: few
v_gene: TRBV7-9
j_gene: TRBJ2-5
d_gene: -
CDR3aa: CASPEGGLSHQETQYF
CDR3nt: TGTGCCAGCCCCGAAGGGGGGCTATCCCACCAAGAGACCCAGTACTTC

len: 16
abundance: -
v_gene: TRBV5-1
j_gene: TRBJ2-7
d_gene: -
CDR3aa: CASSLNAGGRNYEQYF
CDR3nt: TGCGCCAGCAGCTTGAATGCAGGAGGCCGAAACTACGAGCAGTACTTC

len: 15
abundance: -
v_gene: TRBV7-2
j_gene: TRBJ1-5
d_gene: -
CDR3aa: CASSLALSSAGPQHF
CDR3nt: TGTGCCAGCAGCTTAGCGTTAAGCAGCGCGGGGCCCCAGCATTTT

len: 14
abundance: -
v_gene: TRBV9
j_gene: TRBJ2-7
d_gene: -
CDR3aa: CASSASSNWDEQYF
CDR3nt: TGTGCCAGCAGCGCTTCTAGCAATTGGGACGAGCAGTACTTC

len: 17
abundance: few
v_gene: TRBV24-1
j_gene: TRBJ2-2
d_gene: TRBD2
CDR3aa: CATSDRTSGGNTGELFF
CDR3nt: TGTGCCACCAGTGACCGGACTAGCGGGGGGAACACCGGGGAGCTGTTTTTT

len: 13
abundance: -
v_gene: TRBV20-1
j_gene: TRBJ1-2
d_gene: -
CDR3aa: CSATGQLNYGYTF
CDR3nt: TGCAGTGCTACAGGACAGCTGAACTATGGCTACACCTTC

len: 15
abundance: -
v_gene: TRBV15
j_gene: TRBJ1-5
d_gene: -
CDR3aa: CATSNGVTAMQPQHF
CDR3nt: TGTGCCACCAGCAATGGGGTAACGGCTATGCAGCCCCAGCATTTT

len: 15
abundance: few
v_gene: TRBV19
j_gene: TRBJ2-3
d_gene: -
CDR3aa: CASSIVEGSTDTQYF
CDR3nt: TGTGCCAGTAGTATAGTGGAGGGGAGCACAGATACGCAGTATTTT